This TCR beta chain comes out of a study of T cell responses to AZD1222 COVID-19 vaccine. Study overall: Combined were second doses at about 4 or about 12 weeks. Regarding the study as a whole: Most donors were white British, females outnumbered males, and clonal diversity was possibly underestimated. Among those given AZD1222, only 6 or 7 were seropositive at baseline.

The CDR3 consists of 13 residues. Germline CDR1 and CDR2: SNHLY and FYNNEI. V gave up 6 bases and J gave up 2 bases, with 8 bases separating them. As for this clone: Antigen specificity is unknown.

The assay was immunoSEQ multiplex PCR, and TCRdb's table has in-frame clones only and misses some. The sample has 130,000 or so clones; roughly 92% are singletons. The starting material was peripheral blood, obtained on day 0 of AZD1222 vaccination. The chain combines TRBV2 with TRBJ1-3; D remains ambiguous. The clonotype comes from an adult in good health. The CDR3 coding sequence is TGTGCCAGCAGCGCTCTTGCTGGAAACACCATATATTTT. Protein product: CASSALAGNTIYF. The full variable domain, in which reference TRBV2 and TRBJ1-3 provide the parts outside the CDR3, is EPEVTQTPSHQVTQMGQEVILRCVPISNHLYFYWYRQILGQKVEFLVSFYNNEISEKSEIFDDQFSVERPDGSNFTLKIRSTKLEDSAMYFCASSALAGNTIYFGEGSWLTVV.